This TCR beta chain was captured by sequencing in a study of a mutant IDH1 vaccine in newly diagnosed glioma. Study-level information: Commencement of vaccination occurred 4-6 weeks following radiotherapy alone, or concurrently with temozolomide cycles.

As for this clone: Its matching antigen is unknown.

General study results and limits: There were vaccine-induced immune responses in approximately 95% of the patients.

Libraries were prepared by immunoSEQ multiplex PCR; TCRdb keeps only in-frame clonotypes and omits some of them. The data contain about 36,000 clones, about four fifths of them singletons. CDR3 size: 14 residues. The germline V gene encodes CDR1 ENHRY and CDR2 SYGVKD. Trimming took 7 bases from V and 4 from J, leaving 13 bases between them. Time point in this sample: week 11, during vaccination. A single vaccine dose contained 300 ug of mutant IDH1 20-mer peptide, and topical imiquimod was used with it. Newly diagnosed WHO grade 3 or 4 IDH1-mutant, ATRX-lost astrocytomas were identified in the donors.

The sample in question was peripheral blood mononuclear cells (PBMCs), obtained from a glioma patient whose treatment included an IDH1 peptide vaccine. The genes are TRBV10-3 and TRBJ2-2; D is perhaps TRBD1 (5 bases). The TCR was taken from a woman aged 25 to 45 with glioma. Some clones in this sample may be carry-over from other donors' samples. CDR3 in amino acids: CAIKQGWATGELFF. Here the CDR3 DNA reads TGTGCCATCAAGCAGGGATGGGCCACCGGGGAGCTGTTTTTT.